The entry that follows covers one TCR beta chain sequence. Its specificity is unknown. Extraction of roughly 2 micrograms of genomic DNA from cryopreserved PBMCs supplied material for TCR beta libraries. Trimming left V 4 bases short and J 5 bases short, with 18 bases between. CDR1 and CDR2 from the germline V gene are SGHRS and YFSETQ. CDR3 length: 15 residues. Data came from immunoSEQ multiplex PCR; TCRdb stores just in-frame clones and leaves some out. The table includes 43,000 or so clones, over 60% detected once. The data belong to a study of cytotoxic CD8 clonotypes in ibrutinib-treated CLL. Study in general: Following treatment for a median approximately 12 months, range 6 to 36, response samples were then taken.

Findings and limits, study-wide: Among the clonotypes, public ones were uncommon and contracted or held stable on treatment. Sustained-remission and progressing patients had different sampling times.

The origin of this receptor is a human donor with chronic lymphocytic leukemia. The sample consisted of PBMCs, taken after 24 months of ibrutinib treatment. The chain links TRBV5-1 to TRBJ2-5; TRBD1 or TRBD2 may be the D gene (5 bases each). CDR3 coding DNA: TGCGCCAGCAGCGGCCAGCCCGGGGCGGGTGAGACCCAGTACTTC. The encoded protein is CASSGQPGAGETQYF.